The 28 T cell receptor beta chains below come from one sample, sequenced in a study of blood T cell repertoires in COVID-19 (dated by TCRdb to 2018 to 2021). Preparation of the library involved the immunoSEQ multiplex PCR assay. TCRdb holds this immuneACCESS table with in-frame rearrangements only. Some clones are missing; in checked studies, unresolved V genes explain under half, and the rest has no known cause. The sample table lists about 230,000 clones, roughly 83% of them with a count of one. The ten largest clones capture 6% to 9.5% of the sample. The specimen was peripheral blood. These receptors all come from a woman between 50 and 59 years old with acute or convalescent COVID-19.

The chain recombines TRBV5-1 with TRBJ2-7, with D tentatively TRBD1 (6 bases). This CDR3 region has 16 residues. The germline gives CDR1 SGHRS, CDR2 YFSETQ. V lost 2 bases and J 7 bases, leaving 22 bases between the germline ends. DNA of the CDR3: TGCGCCAGCAGCTTTAGTGAGGCTACTCAGGGGTTGGAGCAGTACTTC. Encoded protein: CASSFSEATQGLEQYF.

The chain couples TRBV6-5 to TRBJ1-6; tentatively, D is TRBD1 (5 bases). Trimming removed 7 bases at V and 6 bases at J, with 13 bases between. The germline V gene encodes CDR1 MNHEY and CDR2 SVGAGI. The CDR3 loop spans 14 amino acids. CDR3 DNA: TGTGCCAGCACTCTAGACAGACTTAATTCACCCCTCCACTTT. It yields the protein CASTLDRLNSPLHF.

This clone was observed a single time. J is TRBJ2-7 and V is TRBV5-4; possibly TRBD2 for D (5 bases). Trimming took 4 bases from V and 2 from J, leaving 7 bases between them. This CDR3 has 12 amino acids. Germline V gene data show CDR1 as SGHNT and CDR2 as YYREEE (reference sequence). The CDR3 spells CASSTGTYEQYF. The CDR3 DNA sequence: TGTGCCAGCAGCACGGGAACCTACGAGCAGTACTTC.

CDR3 sequence reads: CASSRLAGGINEQFF. The DNA for the CDR3 is TGTGCCAGCAGTCGACTAGCGGGAGGTATAAATGAGCAGTTCTTC. This rearrangement joins TRBV6-4 to TRBJ2-1; 13 bases map to TRBD2. This CDR3 has 15 residues. V dropped 5 bases and J dropped 7; count of bases not matched to a gene: 5. Germline V CDR1 and CDR2: MRHNA, SNTAGT.

The chain has TRBV5-1 and TRBJ1-3; 8 bases map to TRBD1. This CDR3 has 15 amino acids. From germline, CDR1 is SGHRS and CDR2 YFSETQ. With 0 bases clipped from V and 7 bases from J, the junction kept 6 bases outside the gene matches. The CDR3 nucleotides read TGCGCCAGCAGCTTGGGACAGGGGATGTTGAACACCATATATTTT. This translates into CASSLGQGMLNTIYF.

The chain uses TRBV19 and TRBJ2-6; 9 bases align to TRBD1. The V gene's germline CDR1 is LNHDA and CDR2 SQIVND (reference sequence). This CDR3 has 21 residues. The junction had 16 bases not matched to a gene; V was cut back by 1 base and J by 3 bases. The CDR3 bases are TGTGCCAGTAGTATAGGGTCCTTGTGGACAGGGGAGCGTTATGGGGCCAACGTCCTGACTTTC. This gives the protein CASSIGSLWTGERYGANVLTF.

This clone was seen more than once but under ten times. The chain links TRBV7-9 to TRBJ2-7; D gene uncertain. Trimming left V 4 bases short and J 3 bases short, with 7 bases between. CDR1 and CDR2 (germline): SEHNR, FQNEAQ (reference sequence). CDR3 length: 12 amino acids. CDR3 in amino acids: CASSSRIYEQYF. The CDR3 DNA follows: TGTGCCAGCAGCTCCAGGATCTACGAGCAGTACTTC.

The chain uses TRBV3-1 (or the pseudogene TRBV3-2) and TRBJ2-2; D gene ambiguous. Looked up from germline, CDR1 is LGHDT and CDR2 is YNNKEL (reference sequence). V lost 0 bases to trimming and J lost 6 bases, with 11 bases between them. The CDR3 is made up of 15 amino acids. The CDR3 DNA reads TGTGCCAGCAGCCAAGATCGAATCGGTCCCGGGGAGCTGTTTTTT. It yields the protein CASSQDRIGPGELFF.

The gene calls are TRBV21-1 and TRBJ1-4; the table's D gene call, TRBD1, was not cross checked with the DNA. TRBV21-1 is listed as a pseudogene. The CDR3 has 15 amino acids. This chain's CDR3 is CASSIWGRTNEKLFF. CDR3 DNA sequence: TGTGCCAGCAGCATATGGGGGCGAACTAATGAAAAACTGTTTTTT.

The CDR3, as DNA: TGTGCCAGCAGTCCCCTGACTAGCGGGAGACGCAATGAGCAGTTCTTC. Protein product: CASSPLTSGRRNEQFF. The chain uses TRBV28 and TRBJ2-1; 12 bases are shared with TRBD2. The CDR3 spans 16 residues. Losses at the gene ends were 5 bases for V and 6 bases for J; bases not matched to a gene: 8. Germline V lookup: CDR1 MDHEN, CDR2 SYDVKM.

This clone was detected a few times. V usage is TRBV1 and J usage is TRBJ2-1; TRBD2 is taken as the D call from the table, unchecked against the DNA. TRBV1 is classified as a pseudogene. The CDR3 consists of 16 residues. CDR3 residues: CTSSQDGGLADNEQFF. The CDR3 nucleotides read TGCACCAGCAGCCAAGATGGGGGACTAGCGGACAATGAGCAGTTCTTC.

CDR3 region: CASSPTGESYTF. CDR3 sequence (DNA): TGTGCCAGCAGCCCGACAGGGGAAAGCTACACCTTC. The rearrangement links TRBV6-6 to TRBJ1-2; 8 bases map to TRBD1. The CDR3 extends over 12 amino acids. Germline assignment: CDR1 MNHNY and CDR2 SVGAGI (reference sequence). The V segment lost 6 bases and the J segment 9 bases; nucleotides outside the gene matches: 6.

This clone was observed a single time. J is TRBJ1-1 and V is TRBV12-3 or TRBV12-4; 8 positions match TRBD1. V lost 7 bases to trimming and J lost 4 bases; unmatched junction nucleotides: 5. This CDR3 is 13 amino acids long. In DNA form, the CDR3 reads TGTGCCAGCACCGGACAGGGAAGCACTGAAGCTTTCTTT. Translation gives CASTGQGSTEAFF.

This sequence joins TRBV5-4 and TRBJ1-1, with a possible D match to TRBD1 (6 bases). Germline lookup yields CDR1 SGHNT and CDR2 YYREEE (reference sequence). V was pared by 5 bases and J by 5 bases, with 13 bases between. There are 13 residues in the CDR3. The CDR3: CASSSYRDTEAFF. Written as DNA, the CDR3 is TGTGCCAGCAGTTCGTACAGGGATACTGAAGCTTTCTTT.

The rearrangement joins TRBV2 to TRBJ2-4; D not resolved. The CDR3 is made up of 14 amino acids. The V gene's germline CDR1 is SNHLY and CDR2 FYNNEI. Trimming cost V 2 bases and J 3 bases, with 8 bases left between them. CDR3 bases: TGTGCCAGCAGTGAATCATCAGACAAAAACATTCAGTACTTC. This codes for CASSESSDKNIQYF.

This clone was counted between two and nine times. Other DNA sequences in this sample translate to the same CDR3. The chain combines TRBV9 with TRBJ1-4; D is unresolved. The CDR3 runs to 14 residues. With 4 bases removed from V and 0 bases from J, the gap between germline ends came to 7 bases. CDR1 is SGDLS and CDR2 is YYNGEE in the germline V gene. CDR3 nucleotides: TGTGCCAGCAGCAAGAGTGCAACTAATGAAAAACTGTTTTTT. It yields the protein CASSKSATNEKLFF.

The rearrangement joins TRBV19 to TRBJ2-7; D may be TRBD1 (6 bases). CDR3 length: 13 amino acids. Trimming shortened V by 4 bases and J by 0 bases, and 7 bases separated the two germline ends. Germline CDR1 reads LNHDA; CDR2 reads SQIVND (reference sequence). The CDR3 DNA sequence: TGTGCCAGTAGTAAGGACAGCTCCTACGAGCAGTACTTC. Translating it yields CASSKDSSYEQYF. The entire variable domain, with the rest obtained from reference TRBV19 and TRBJ2-7, is as follows: DGGITQSPKYLFRKEGQNVTLSCEQNLNHDAMYWYRQDPGQGLRLIYYSQIVNDFQKGDIAEGYSVSREKKESFPLTVTSAQKNPTAFYLCASSKDSSYEQYFGPGTRLTVT.

The DNA for the CDR3 is TGTGCCAGCAGCCCGGGACAGGCGAGCAATCAGCCCCAGCATTTT. Its translation: CASSPGQASNQPQHF. This sequence joins TRBV9 and TRBJ1-5, with 8 nucleotides matching TRBD1. Germline CDR1 and CDR2: SGDLS and YYNGEE. Trimming at V came to 4 bases and at J to 1 base, leaving 4 bases not matched to a gene. The CDR3 length is 15 residues. The full variable domain, rest sourced from reference TRBV9 and TRBJ1-5, is DSGVTQTPKHLITATGQRVTLRCSPRSGDLSVYWYQQSLDQGLQFLIQYYNGEERAKGNILERFSAQQFPDLHSELNLSSLELGDSALYFCASSPGQASNQPQHFGDGTRLSIL.

Details on this clone: The junction departs from germline at one end; a sequencing error may be responsible. The V and J genes are TRBV15 and TRBJ1-4, with 7 bases aligning to TRBD1. This CDR3 is built from 13 residues. Germline-derived CDR1 and CDR2 are LNHNV and YYDKDF (reference sequence). The CDR3 DNA reads TGTGCCACCAGCGGAGACAGGGTTGGAAAACTGTTTTTT. Residues: CATSGDRVGKLFF.

V gene TRBV30 combines with J gene TRBJ1-4, with D maybe TRBD1 (6 bases). The CDR3 is made up of 16 amino acids. The ends were cut back, 2 bases at V and 7 bases at J, with 20 bases in the middle. From germline, CDR1 is GTSNPN and CDR2 SVGIG (reference sequence). Here the CDR3 DNA reads TGTGCCTGGAGTTCAGGGGTAATGGTGTTAGGTGAAAAACTGTTTTTT. It translates to CAWSSGVMVLGEKLFF.

This chain uses TRBV6-5 with TRBJ2-5; 14 bases are a match to TRBD2. The CDR3 loop spans 15 amino acids. Germline trimming cut 7 bases from V and 4 bases from J; bases unmatched to any gene: 5. The germline V gene has CDR1 MNHEY and CDR2 SVGAGI. This CDR3 is CASKGLAGEGETQYF. CDR3 DNA: TGTGCCAGCAAGGGACTAGCGGGAGAAGGAGAGACCCAGTACTTC.

To note about this clone: One junction end disagrees with the germline gene, perhaps due to a read error. The V gene is TRBV7-7, the J gene TRBJ2-7; D possibly corresponds to TRBD1 (5 bases). Germline V gene data show CDR1 as SSHAT and CDR2 as FNYEAQ (reference sequence). CDR3 length: 12 amino acids. CDR3 DNA: TGTGCTAGCAGCAGAGACAGATACGAGCAGTACTTC. This encodes CASSRDRYEQYF.

In this sample, this clone turned up a few times. This sample includes further DNA sequences coding for the same CDR3. V and J are TRBV7-2 and TRBJ1-1; TRBD1 might be the D (5 bases). Trimming shortened V by 3 bases and J by 1 base, and 6 bases separated the two germline ends. The CDR3 runs 13 residues. The germline V gene encodes CDR1 SGHTA and CDR2 FQGNSA. The CDR3 loop is CASSLTENTEAFF. As DNA, the CDR3 is TGTGCCAGCAGCTTGACAGAGAACACTGAAGCTTTCTTT.

The rearrangement uses TRBV6-5 and TRBJ2-7, with TRBD1 matching over 8 bases. From germline, CDR1 is MNHEY and CDR2 SVGAGI. J was trimmed by 2 bases and V by 4 bases; bases with no gene match: 7. The CDR3 consists of 15 residues. This CDR3 is CASSLSGGFAYEQYF. The DNA of the CDR3 is TGTGCCAGCAGTTTATCAGGGGGCTTTGCCTACGAGCAGTACTTC.

The rearrangement joins TRBV27 to TRBJ1-5; D perhaps matches TRBD1 (6 bases). V lost 4 bases, J lost 5 bases, and 15 bases lay in between. The CDR3 spans 15 residues. Germline V CDR1 and CDR2: MNHEY, SMNVEV (reference sequence). The CDR3 here is CASSSIQGRYQPQHF. For the CDR3, the DNA is TGTGCCAGCAGTTCGATACAGGGTCGTTATCAGCCCCAGCATTTT.

In its sample, this clone was seen once. The CDR3 bases are TGTGCCAGCAAGACCGGGACAGGGACTAAGAATGAGCAGTTCTTC. Translated, it gives CASKTGTGTKNEQFF. The chain uses TRBV6-5 and TRBJ2-1; 9 nucleotides agree with TRBD1. V lost 7 bases and J lost 7; bases outside the gene matches: 11. CDR1 and CDR2 from the germline V gene are MNHEY and SVGAGI. The CDR3 sequence is 15 residues long.

The J gene is TRBJ2-6, the V gene TRBV11-2; perhaps TRBD1 as D (6 bases). V was cut by 0 bases and J by 4 bases, with 10 bases left in between. CDR3 size: 16 residues. Germline CDR1 SGHAT, CDR2 FQNNGV. Here the CDR3 DNA reads TGTGCCAGCAGCTTAGACCCAGGGGTGGGGGCCAACGTCCTGACTTTC. It encodes CASSLDPGVGANVLTF.

This chain uses TRBV27 with TRBJ1-6, with TRBD1 as a possible D gene (6 bases). The V end lost 6 bases, the J end lost 6 bases, and 12 bases lay between the germline ends. CDR3 length: 14 residues. Looked up from germline, CDR1 is MNHEY and CDR2 is SMNVEV (reference sequence). For the CDR3, the DNA is TGTGCCAGCAGCCATCGAGGGGGTAATTCACCCCTCCACTTT. It specifies CASSHRGGNSPLHF.